The 24 T cell receptor beta chains reported below all come from one sample, sequenced in a study of blood T cell repertoires in COVID-19. Data came from immunoSEQ multiplex PCR; TCRdb stores just in-frame clones and leaves some out. Of fewer than 200,000 clones in the sample, approximately 90% are singletons; the top ten hold more than 2%. The sample consisted of peripheral blood. These receptors were obtained from a man aged 45-65 years who had recovered from COVID-19.

J is TRBJ2-7 and V is TRBV7-6, with 13 bases lining up with TRBD2. CDR3 size: 14 residues. Per germline, CDR1 SGHVS and CDR2 FNYEAQ. After removal of 5 bases from V and 5 bases from J, the junction contained 3 bases not matched to a gene. The CDR3 DNA reads TGTGCCAGCAGCCTAGGACTAGCGGGAGACGAGCAGTACTTC. This codes for CASSLGLAGDEQYF.

The chain combines TRBV28 with TRBJ1-5; unclear D gene. V was cut by 10 bases and J by 0 bases, with 13 bases left in between. The CDR3 runs 14 residues. The germline gives CDR1 MDHEN, CDR2 SYDVKM. The CDR3: CAIQTGVSNQPQHF. The CDR3 bases are TGTGCCATCCAAACTGGAGTTAGCAATCAGCCCCAGCATTTT.

V is TRBV2 and J is TRBJ1-5; D is possibly TRBD1 (6 bases). The CDR3 length is 15 residues. Trimming pared 6 bases from V and 1 base from J, leaving 13 bases between. Germline-derived CDR1 and CDR2 are SNHLY and FYNNEI. CDR3 coding DNA: TGTGCCAGCAGAGGGGGGGGATCCAGCAATCAGCCCCAGCATTTT. Protein: CASRGGGSSNQPQHF.

The genes are TRBV5-1 and TRBJ1-2, with 10 nucleotides matching TRBD1. The V gene's germline CDR1 is SGHRS and CDR2 YFSETQ. The J segment lost 4 bases and the V segment lost 4 bases, leaving 7 bases of the junction unmatched. The CDR3 has 15 amino acids. The CDR3 nucleotides are TGCGCCAGCAGCGGCGGGACAGGGGTTACCTATGGCTACACCTTC. Translated, it gives CASSGGTGVTYGYTF.

This clone was seen just once. The chain is built from TRBV2 and TRBJ2-1, with TRBD1 identical over 9 bases. Per germline, CDR1 SNHLY and CDR2 FYNNEI. CDR3 length: 14 amino acids. V gave up 5 bases and J gave up 8 bases; unmatched junction bases: 7. CDR3 nucleotide sequence: TGTGCCAGCAGTTTGGACAGGGGTAGGGATGAGCAGTTCTTC. This sequence encodes CASSLDRGRDEQFF. Variable domain in full (rest from reference TRBV2 and TRBJ2-1): EPEVTQTPSHQVTQMGQEVILRCVPISNHLYFYWYRQILGQKVEFLVSFYNNEISEKSEIFDDQFSVERPDGSNFTLKIRSTKLEDSAMYFCASSLDRGRDEQFFGPGTRLTVL.

CDR3 sequence: CASSLVAGGDSPLHF. The CDR3 DNA follows: TGTGCCAGCAGCTTAGTAGCAGGGGGCGACTCACCCCTCCACTTT. This chain joins TRBV7-2 and TRBJ1-6, with 8 bases aligning to TRBD1. This CDR3 is 15 amino acids long. V shed 1 base and J 10 bases; nucleotides not matched to a gene: 6. Germline-derived CDR1 and CDR2 are SGHTA and FQGNSA.

The genes are TRBV11-2 and TRBJ1-4; 8 bases align to TRBD1. V shed 0 bases, J shed 7 bases, and the junction held 4 bases outside the gene matches. The CDR3 contains 15 residues. The germline V gene has CDR1 SGHAT and CDR2 FQNNGV. The CDR3, as DNA: TGTGCCAGCAGCTTAGATGGCAGGGGGCTTGAAAAACTGTTTTTT. Translating gives CASSLDGRGLEKLFF.

The DNA for the CDR3 is TGTGCCAGTAGTACGGACAGCACGAGAACGAACACTGAAGCTTTCTTT. Translating it yields CASSTDSTRTNTEAFF. The chain combines TRBV19 with TRBJ1-1; possible D gene TRBD1, 6 bases. The V end lost 4 bases, the J end lost 1 base, and 16 bases lay between the germline ends. The germline gives CDR1 LNHDA, CDR2 SQIVND (reference sequence). CDR3 length: 16 residues. The complete variable domain, with remaining parts taken from reference TRBV19 and TRBJ1-1, reads DGGITQSPKYLFRKEGQNVTLSCEQNLNHDAMYWYRQDPGQGLRLIYYSQIVNDFQKGDIAEGYSVSREKKESFPLTVTSAQKNPTAFYLCASSTDSTRTNTEAFFGQGTRLTVV.

This CDR3 is CASSASGTRYEQYF. As DNA, the CDR3 is TGTGCCAGCAGCGCTAGCGGGACCCGCTACGAGCAGTACTTC. The gene calls are TRBV2 and TRBJ2-7; TRBD2 aligns across 9 bases. CDR1 and CDR2 (germline): SNHLY, FYNNEI. The CDR3 extends over 14 amino acids. The J segment lost 3 bases and the V segment lost 6 bases, leaving 6 bases of the junction unmatched. The full variable domain, in which reference TRBV2 and TRBJ2-7 provide the parts outside the CDR3, is EPEVTQTPSHQVTQMGQEVILRCVPISNHLYFYWYRQILGQKVEFLVSFYNNEISEKSEIFDDQFSVERPDGSNFTLKIRSTKLEDSAMYFCASSASGTRYEQYFGPGTRLTVT.

This clone occurred once. The J gene is TRBJ2-3, the V gene TRBV18; TRBD2 aligns across 8 bases. The trim removed 3 bases at V and 4 bases at J, leaving 15 bases unmatched. Germline V gene data show CDR1 as KGHSH and CDR2 as LQKENI. This CDR3 has 18 amino acids. The CDR3 coding sequence is TGTGCCAGCTCACCGCTGCGGGGGGTCCAGGGGCAGGCAGATACGCAGTATTTT. This sequence encodes CASSPLRGVQGQADTQYF.

This chain connects TRBV28 to TRBJ2-1, with a weak D call TRBD1 (5 bases). Germline CDR1 and CDR2: MDHEN and SYDVKM. The CDR3 contains 16 residues. Trimming removed 2 bases at V and 4 bases at J, with 15 bases between. As DNA, the CDR3 is TGTGCCAGCAGTTTAAAGTCCCGGCAGGGTTACAATGAGCAGTTCTTC. Translating it yields CASSLKSRQGYNEQFF. The whole variable domain, remainder taken from reference TRBV28 and TRBJ2-1, is DVKVTQSSRYLVKRTGEKVFLECVQDMDHENMFWYRQDPGLGLRLIYFSYDVKMKEKGDIPEGYSVSREKKERFSLILESASTNQTSMYLCASSLKSRQGYNEQFFGPGTRLTVL.

The chain carries TRBV5-6 and TRBJ2-2; perhaps TRBD1 as D (8 bases). There are 16 residues in the CDR3. CDR1 is SGHDT and CDR2 is YYEEEE in the germline V gene. V was pared by 4 bases and J by 4 bases, with 17 bases between. DNA for the CDR3: TGTGCCAGCAGCCTAGACAGGGGCGGGAGCACCGGGGAGCTGTTTTTT. As protein: CASSLDRGGSTGELFF.

J is TRBJ2-3 and V is TRBV20-1; TRBD1 might be the D (5 bases). Trimming stripped 3 bases from V and 0 bases from J, with 10 bases between. The length of the CDR3 is 14 residues. Per the germline V gene, CDR1 is DFQATT and CDR2 is SNEGSKA (reference sequence). The CDR3 sequence: CSASGQGSTDTQYF. The CDR3 region has the DNA TGCAGTGCTAGTGGGCAGGGTAGCACAGATACGCAGTATTTT.

The chain couples TRBV7-6 to TRBJ2-5, with a possible D match to TRBD2 (5 bases). Germline CDR1 and CDR2: SGHVS and FNYEAQ. The CDR3 sequence is 16 residues long. V was trimmed by 5 bases and J by 5 bases, leaving 21 bases between them. CDR3 residues: CASSHMDLRRGETQYF. DNA of the CDR3: TGTGCCAGCAGCCATATGGATCTTCGTAGAGGGGAGACCCAGTACTTC.

The chain employs TRBV19 and TRBJ1-1; D might be TRBD1 (5 bases). Germline assignment: CDR1 LNHDA and CDR2 SQIVND (reference sequence). CDR3 length equals 16 residues. Between the trimmed V and J ends, which lost 5 bases and 3 bases, there was a span of 19 bases. CDR3 residues: CASSSKAGMVYTEAFF. The CDR3 DNA reads TGTGCCAGTAGTTCGAAGGCAGGGATGGTGTACACTGAAGCTTTCTTT.

The chain combines TRBV5-1 with TRBJ2-6; 12 positions agree with TRBD1. The CDR3 length is 18 residues. Looked up from germline, CDR1 is SGHRS and CDR2 is YFSETQ. V lost 3 bases to trimming and J lost 4 bases; unmatched junction nucleotides: 8. CDR3 coding DNA: TGCGCCAGCAGCTCCGGGGGACAGGGGGCGCTCGGGGCCAACGTCCTGACTTTC. This encodes CASSSGGQGALGANVLTF.

This sequence joins TRBV13 and TRBJ2-1; 9 bases match TRBD2. V was clipped by 5 bases and J by 6 bases; unmatched bases: 8. The germline gives CDR1 PRHDT, CDR2 FYEKMQ (reference sequence). The CDR3 spans 15 residues. CDR3 loop: CASSAGTSPGNEQFF. The CDR3 DNA sequence: TGTGCCAGCAGCGCGGGGACTAGCCCCGGCAATGAGCAGTTCTTC.

The chain combines TRBV11-2 with TRBJ2-3; 8 nucleotides match TRBD1. V trimming: 1 base; J trimming: 9 bases; junction bases outside the gene matches: 15. The CDR3 has 17 amino acids. Germline CDR1 reads SGHAT; CDR2 reads FQNNGV. This chain's CDR3 is CASSLGPQTGAPRTQYF. As DNA, the CDR3 is TGTGCCAGCAGCTTAGGGCCGCAGACAGGGGCCCCGAGGACGCAGTATTTT.

The genes are TRBV11-2 and TRBJ2-7; D is ambiguous. The CDR3 consists of 13 residues. Deletions cut 4 bases from V and 7 bases from J, with 14 bases between. The germline CDR1 and CDR2 sequences are SGHAT and FQNNGV. Written as DNA, the CDR3 is TGTGCCAGCAGCTCCCCAGGTCCATTGGAGCAGTACTTC. It specifies CASSSPGPLEQYF.

The chain uses TRBV27 and TRBJ2-4; the D gene is possibly TRBD2 (7 bases). Germline assignment: CDR1 MNHEY and CDR2 SMNVEV (reference sequence). The CDR3 consists of 13 residues. Trimming shortened V by 4 bases and J by 9 bases, and 13 bases separated the two germline ends. CDR3 sequence reads: CASSSWGGGIQYF. Written as DNA, the CDR3 is TGTGCCAGCAGTTCCTGGGGAGGGGGCATTCAGTACTTC.

This chain links TRBV7-6 with TRBJ2-7; 10 nucleotides agree with TRBD2. Per germline, CDR1 SGHVS and CDR2 FNYEAQ. The CDR3 totals 15 residues. The V segment lost 2 bases and the J segment 4 bases; nucleotides outside the gene matches: 5. In DNA form, the CDR3 reads TGTGCCAGCAGCTTAAGGAGCGGGAGGGAATACGAGCAGTACTTC. Protein product: CASSLRSGREYEQYF.

This clone was observed a handful of times. This chain connects TRBV6-5 to TRBJ1-2; D remains ambiguous. Trimming shortened V by 0 bases and J by 4 bases, and 15 bases separated the two germline ends. This CDR3 spans 16 amino acids. Germline CDR1 MNHEY, CDR2 SVGAGI. CDR3 in DNA: TGTGCCAGCAGTTACTCGACGGCAGCGTCTCTCTATGGCTACACCTTC. Amino acids: CASSYSTAASLYGYTF.

The chain uses TRBV7-9 and TRBJ1-3, with 7 bases matching TRBD1. The V and J ends lost 2 bases and 0 bases, in that order; junction bases with no gene match: 10. Germline assignment: CDR1 SEHNR and CDR2 FQNEAQ (reference sequence). CDR3 size: 18 residues. In DNA, the CDR3 is TGTGCCAGCAGCTTATGGGCCTCCGGGACAGTCTCTGGAAACACCATATATTTT. This encodes CASSLWASGTVSGNTIYF.

The CDR3 DNA sequence: TGTGCCAGTAGTGTAAGCGGGGGGGCAGGTAATGAGCAGTTCTTC. Its protein product is CASSVSGGAGNEQFF. The chain joins TRBV19 to TRBJ2-1; 10 nucleotides align to TRBD2. The junction had 8 bases not matched to a gene; V was cut back by 5 bases and J by 7 bases. This CDR3 comprises 15 residues. Germline CDR1 LNHDA, CDR2 SQIVND (reference sequence).